Following are 26 T cell receptor beta chains from one sample sequenced in a study of human T cells and chemical hapten exposure. In TCRdb, the RACE reads were re-called with MiXCR into one record per CDR3 protein. The table shows tens of thousands of distinct CDR3 sequences, with 10% occurring only once. Regarding time point: pre-sensitization, week 0. Treatment specified: therapeutic diphenylcyclopropenone sensitization with weekly scalp DPC. The template was total RNA from unfractionated whole blood. The sample was whole blood, taken in connection with sensitization to the hapten diphenylcyclopropenone (DPC). These receptor sequences come from a man aged 45-60 years with alopecia areata. Some clones in this sample may be carry-over from other donors' samples.

In its sample, this clonotype was seen many times. The rearrangement joins TRBV28 to TRBJ1-6, with D perhaps matching TRBD1 (5 bases). The ends were cut back, 1 base at V and 6 bases at J, with 7 bases in the middle. CDR1 is MDHEN and CDR2 is SYDVKM in the germline V gene. The CDR3 consists of 14 residues. The CDR3 here is CASSLYGTNSPLHF. The CDR3 DNA reads TGTGCCAGCAGTTTATATGGGACTAATTCACCCCTCCACTTT.

This clonotype was seen a handful of times. This chain joins TRBV20-1 and TRBJ1-5, with D possibly matching TRBD1 (6 bases). The CDR3 runs to 13 residues. CDR1 is DFQATT and CDR2 is SNEGSKA in the germline V gene (reference sequence). Between the trimmed V and J ends, which lost 1 base and 6 bases, there was a span of 10 bases. This CDR3 is CSARGGGAQPQHF. The CDR3 DNA reads TGCAGTGCTAGAGGAGGGGGGGCTCAGCCCCAGCATTTT.

The sample holds many counts of this clonotype. The gene calls are TRBV3-1 and TRBJ1-1; 10 bases are a match to TRBD1. This CDR3 comprises 14 residues. Per the germline V gene, CDR1 is LGHDT and CDR2 is YNNKEL (reference sequence). J lost 5 bases, V lost 6 bases, and 6 bases had no gene match. CDR3 DNA sequence: TGTGCCAGCAGGGGGGACAGGGGTGAAACTGAAGCTTTCTTT. Its translation is CASRGDRGETEAFF.

This clonotype was detected ten times or more. In nucleotides, the CDR3 is TGTGCCAGCAGTTTTGGGGTCGGAAGACCTGAAAAACTGTTTTTT. Translating gives CASSFGVGRPEKLFF. This rearrangement joins TRBV12-3 or TRBV12-4 to TRBJ1-4; D is ambiguous. V gave up 3 bases and J gave up 7 bases, with 15 bases separating them. CDR3 size: 15 residues.

The table lists this clonotype with many counts. The chain recombines TRBV5-1 with TRBJ2-1, with 10 bases that match TRBD2. Looked up from germline, CDR1 is SGHRS and CDR2 is YFSETQ. There are 14 residues in the CDR3. V was pared by 4 bases and J by 7 bases, with 5 bases of the junction left unmatched. The CDR3 nucleotides read TGCGCCAGCAGCCCTAGCGGGAGAGGTAATGAGCAGTTCTTC. It is translated as CASSPSGRGNEQFF.

At least ten counts were recorded for this clonotype. The chain joins TRBV12-3 or TRBV12-4 to TRBJ2-4; D is possibly TRBD1 or TRBD2 (7 bases each). V lost 6 bases, J lost 5 bases, and 14 bases lay in between. CDR3 length: 14 residues. CDR3 amino acids: CASSRQGGENIQYF. The CDR3 nucleotides are TGTGCCAGCAGCCGACAGGGAGGGGAAAACATTCAGTACTTC.

This clonotype has a count of ten or more. V usage is TRBV7-2 and J usage is TRBJ2-7, with D possibly matching TRBD1 (5 bases). V shed 3 bases and J shed 7 bases, with 10 bases lying between them. The CDR3 runs to 12 residues. Germline CDR1 SGHTA, CDR2 FQGNSA. CDR3 residues: CASSFPPGEQYF. In DNA form, the CDR3 reads TGTGCCAGCAGCTTCCCTCCAGGGGAGCAGTACTTC.

In its sample, this clonotype was seen a few times. The rearrangement uses TRBV7-3 and TRBJ2-3; 7 bases are shared with TRBD2. CDR3 length: 15 amino acids. V lost 3 bases, J lost 0 bases, and 3 bases stayed unmatched. CDR1 is SGHTA, CDR2 FQGTGA, per germline. The CDR3 coding sequence is TGTGCCAGCAGCTTCAGCGGGACGAGCACAGATACGCAGTATTTT. Translating gives CASSFSGTSTDTQYF. Variable domain in full (rest from reference TRBV7-3 and TRBJ2-3): GAGVSQTPSNKVTEKGKYVELRCDPISGHTALYWYRQSLGQGPEFLIYFQGTGAADDSGLPNDRFFAVRPEGSVSTLKIQRTERGDSAVYLCASSFSGTSTDTQYFGPGTRLTVL.

This clonotype was found many times. V gene TRBV29-1 combines with J gene TRBJ2-1; D is perhaps TRBD2 (7 bases). V lost 2 bases and J 5 bases, leaving 10 bases between the germline ends. The CDR3 sequence is 13 residues long. Germline V gene data show CDR1 as SQVTM and CDR2 as ANQGSEA. CDR3 sequence reads: CSVERGANNEQFF. The CDR3 region has the DNA TGCAGCGTTGAACGGGGGGCTAACAATGAGCAGTTCTTC.

This clonotype showed up many times. The J gene is TRBJ1-5, the V gene TRBV12-3 or TRBV12-4, with a tentative D call TRBD1 (6 bases). CDR3 length: 13 amino acids. V lost 1 base, J lost 7 bases, and 8 bases lay in between. The CDR3 bases are TGTGCCAGCAGTTTAGACAGGGAACAGCCCCAGCATTTT. Protein product: CASSLDREQPQHF.

This chain joins TRBV20-1 and TRBJ2-3, with 11 nucleotides matching TRBD2. Germline CDR1 is DFQATT and CDR2 is SNEGSKA (reference sequence). The CDR3 consists of 16 residues. Unmatched junction bases numbered 6, after V lost 0 bases and J lost 4 bases. In DNA, the CDR3 is TGCAGTGCTAGAGACCCGGCTAGCGGGAGGTCAGATACGCAGTATTTT. This sequence encodes CSARDPASGRSDTQYF.

This chain uses TRBV7-6 with TRBJ2-1, with 7 bases identical to TRBD2. Germline loops: CDR1 SGHVS, CDR2 FNYEAQ. This CDR3 region has 16 residues. Germline trimming cut 1 base from V and 6 bases from J; bases unmatched to any gene: 9. CDR3 residues: CASSLEASGGRNEQFF. The CDR3 DNA reads TGTGCCAGCAGCTTAGAGGCTAGCGGCGGGCGCAATGAGCAGTTCTTC.

In its sample, this clonotype was seen many times. The chain couples TRBV5-1 to TRBJ1-2, with D uncertain. Between the trimmed V and J ends, which lost 0 bases and 8 bases, there was a span of 8 bases. Germline CDR1 is SGHRS and CDR2 is YFSETQ. This CDR3 region has 12 residues. In DNA, the CDR3 is TGCGCCAGCAGCTTGGACGGAAAGGGCTACACCTTC. This sequence encodes CASSLDGKGYTF. The entire variable domain, with the rest obtained from reference TRBV5-1 and TRBJ1-2, is as follows: KAGVTQTPRYLIKTRGQQVTLSCSPISGHRSVSWYQQTPGQGLQFLFEYFSETQRNKGNFPGRFSGRQFSNSRSEMNVSTLELGDSALYLCASSLDGKGYTFGSGTRLTVV.

The rearrangement uses TRBV28 and TRBJ2-3; D gene unclear. The CDR3 loop spans 14 amino acids. Germline assignment: CDR1 MDHEN and CDR2 SYDVKM. Trimming cost V 3 bases and J 2 bases, with 9 bases left between them. The CDR3 protein is CASSFGQATDTQYF. The CDR3 coding sequence is TGTGCCAGCAGTTTCGGTCAGGCCACAGATACGCAGTATTTT.

In its sample, this clonotype was seen many times. V gene TRBV29-1 combines with J gene TRBJ2-7; TRBD2 might be the D (5 bases). The length of the CDR3 is 14 residues. Trimming took 4 bases from V and 2 from J, leaving 15 bases between them. Germline-derived CDR1 and CDR2 are SQVTM and ANQGSEA. The chain's CDR3 is CSVVSSLTAYEQYF. CDR3 nucleotides: TGCAGCGTTGTGTCTAGCTTAACCGCCTACGAGCAGTACTTC.

This sequence joins TRBV7-2 and TRBJ2-1; D not certain. The CDR3 consists of 12 residues. V lost 0 bases, J lost 12 bases, and 9 bases lay in between. Germline V CDR1 and CDR2: SGHTA, FQGNSA. The CDR3 region is CASSLADATQFF. In DNA form, the CDR3 reads TGTGCCAGCAGCTTAGCAGACGCAACGCAGTTCTTC.

J is TRBJ2-1 and V is TRBV7-2; 9 nucleotides align to TRBD2. V was pared by 5 bases and J by 7 bases, with 9 bases of the junction left unmatched. The CDR3 sequence is 15 residues long. Looked up from germline, CDR1 is SGHTA and CDR2 is FQGNSA. The CDR3 coding sequence is TGTGCCAGCAGCCGCCCGGGTAGCGGGAGTAATGAGCAGTTCTTC. It yields the protein CASSRPGSGSNEQFF.

In this sample, this clonotype turned up many times. This chain joins TRBV24-1 and TRBJ2-5; either TRBD1 or TRBD2 may supply D (5 bases each). V was clipped by 6 bases and J by 5 bases, with 12 bases between them. CDR1 and CDR2 (germline): KGHDR, SFDVKD. CDR3 length equals 13 residues. The CDR3 loop reads CATSKNGDETQYF. CDR3 in DNA: TGTGCCACCAGTAAGAACGGGGACGAGACCCAGTACTTC.

This clonotype has ten or more counts. The V gene is TRBV11-2, the J gene TRBJ2-5; 11 nucleotides line up with TRBD2. This CDR3 spans 16 amino acids. J gave up 5 bases and V 3 bases, and 8 bases lay outside the gene matches. Germline V lookup: CDR1 SGHAT, CDR2 FQNNGV. CDR3 region: CASSFSGTSGVETQYF. The CDR3, as DNA: TGTGCCAGCAGCTTCTCCGGGACTAGCGGCGTGGAGACCCAGTACTTC.

In its sample, this clonotype was seen many times. This rearrangement joins TRBV18 to TRBJ2-3; D not certain. CDR1 KGHSH and CDR2 LQKENI come from the germline V gene. The CDR3 totals 12 residues. The ends were cut back, 2 bases at V and 5 bases at J, with 5 bases in the middle. The CDR3 reads CASSPKGDTQYF. DNA for the CDR3: TGTGCCAGCTCACCAAAGGGAGATACGCAGTATTTT. Looking up the rest from reference TRBV18 and TRBJ2-3 gives the full variable domain: NAGVMQNPRHLVRRRGQEARLRCSPMKGHSHVYWYRQLPEEGLKFMVYLQKENIIDESGMPKERFSAEFPKEGPSILRIQQVVRGDSAAYFCASSPKGDTQYFGPGTRLTVL.

This clonotype was recorded at least ten times. This chain connects TRBV4-3 to TRBJ2-1, with a weak D call TRBD1 (6 bases). Germline CDR1 reads LGHNA; CDR2 reads YSLEER. Trimming took 0 bases from V and 4 from J, leaving 13 bases between them. The CDR3 contains 16 residues. The CDR3 bases are TGCGCCAGCAGCCAAGAAGGACAGCAGAGGTACAATGAGCAGTTCTTC. It translates to CASSQEGQQRYNEQFF.

The rearrangement links TRBV6-2 or TRBV6-3 to TRBJ2-7; D perhaps matches TRBD1 (7 bases). CDR1 is MNHEY, CDR2 SVGEGT, per germline. Trimming left V 1 base short and J 6 bases short, with 13 bases between. The CDR3 is made up of 14 amino acids. DNA for the CDR3: TGTGCCAGCAGTTACTTCAGACAGGGAGGCGAGCAGTACTTC. As protein: CASSYFRQGGEQYF.

The chain recombines TRBV7-6 with TRBJ1-3, with D uncertain. CDR1 and CDR2 from the germline V gene are SGHVS and FNYEAQ. V was pared by 2 bases and J by 3 bases, with 8 bases between. This CDR3 has 14 residues. The CDR3 spells CASSLTAGGNTIYF. The CDR3 region has the DNA TGTGCCAGCAGCTTAACGGCCGGTGGAAACACCATATATTTT.

This clonotype was detected ten times or more. The chain links TRBV12-3 or TRBV12-4 to TRBJ1-5; D is undetermined. Trimming took off 1 base at V and 7 bases at J, with 14 bases between the two ends. The CDR3 totals 15 residues. CDR3 sequence (DNA): TGTGCCAGCAGTTTAGGAGGGCCCCTTGGGCAGCCCCAGCATTTT. Encoded protein: CASSLGGPLGQPQHF.

This clonotype showed up many times. The V and J genes are TRBV12-3 or TRBV12-4 and TRBJ2-3; no firm D call. This CDR3 region has 17 residues. V gave up 6 bases and J gave up 0 bases, with 19 bases separating them. The CDR3 protein is CASSPPGGMGSTDTQYF. As DNA, the CDR3 is TGTGCCAGCAGCCCCCCCGGCGGCATGGGGAGCACAGATACGCAGTATTTT.

The chain joins TRBV30 to TRBJ2-7; 9 nucleotides match TRBD1. The junction had 8 bases not matched to a gene; V was cut back by 4 bases and J by 7 bases. The CDR3 spans 13 residues. The V gene's germline CDR1 is GTSNPN and CDR2 SVGIG (reference sequence). The CDR3 bases are TGTGCCTGGACAGGACAGGGGTGGAGAGAGCAGTACTTC. It encodes CAWTGQGWREQYF.